Sequencing of this T cell receptor beta chain was carried out in a study of PD-1 blockade in classical Hodgkin lymphoma. The study's findings and limits: Diminished baseline TCR diversity has been reported in newly diagnosed patients relative to healthy donors. By C4D1, CD4+ diversity increased significantly, especially in complete responders.

This CDR3 spans 14 amino acids. V was clipped by 5 bases and J by 1 base, with 12 bases between them. Germline CDR1 is SGHRS and CDR2 is YFSETQ. To note about this clone: Antigen unknown.

Profiled with immunoSEQ multiplex PCR; TCRdb holds only in-frame clones, not every one. The sample consists of nearly 55,000 clones, approximately 84% of them appearing once. Every single patient, without exception, relapsed after autologous stem cell transplantation, and brentuximab vedotin exposure varied. The TCR comes from a human donor with classical Hodgkin lymphoma. The specimen comprised peripheral blood mononuclear cells (PBMCs), sampled at baseline. The chain combines TRBV5-1 with TRBJ1-1; D ambiguous. CDR3 protein: CASRWAASNTEAFF. The CDR3 DNA sequence: TGCGCCAGCAGGTGGGCAGCATCGAACACTGAAGCTTTCTTT.